This T cell receptor beta chain was found in a study of blood T cell repertoires in COVID-19. Across the study: The cDNA or gDNA used as material had been derived from T cells, B-cell-depleted T cells, or PBMCs.

The CDR3 extends over 13 amino acids. Germline lookup yields CDR1 MDHEN and CDR2 SYDVKM. A note on this clone: A junction boundary mismatches the germline segment, possibly from a read error.

Per the study methods: Nucleated cell counts were estimated from reference gene primer amplification. Sequencing used immunoSEQ multiplex PCR; TCRdb keeps in-frame clones, though not all of them. The DNA gave D and trimming, while V, J and clone size come from that table. The repertoire holds about 400,000 clones, with 85% to 90% as singletons. V and J are TRBV28 and TRBJ2-7, with D possibly matching TRBD1 (5 bases). Sequencing was performed on peripheral blood. The TCR was taken from a woman aged 25 to 39 with acute or convalescent COVID-19. The CDR3 nucleotides are TGTGCCAGCAGCGAGCGCCCCAGGGATAGGTTGAGGTTC. This gives the protein CASSERPRDRLRF. Looking up the rest from reference TRBV28 and TRBJ2-7 gives the full variable domain: DVKVTQSSRYLVKRTGEKVFLECVQDMDHENMFWYRQDPGLGLRLIYFSYDVKMKEKGDIPEGYSVSREKKERFSLILESASTNQTSMYLCASSERPRDRLRFGPGTRLTVT.